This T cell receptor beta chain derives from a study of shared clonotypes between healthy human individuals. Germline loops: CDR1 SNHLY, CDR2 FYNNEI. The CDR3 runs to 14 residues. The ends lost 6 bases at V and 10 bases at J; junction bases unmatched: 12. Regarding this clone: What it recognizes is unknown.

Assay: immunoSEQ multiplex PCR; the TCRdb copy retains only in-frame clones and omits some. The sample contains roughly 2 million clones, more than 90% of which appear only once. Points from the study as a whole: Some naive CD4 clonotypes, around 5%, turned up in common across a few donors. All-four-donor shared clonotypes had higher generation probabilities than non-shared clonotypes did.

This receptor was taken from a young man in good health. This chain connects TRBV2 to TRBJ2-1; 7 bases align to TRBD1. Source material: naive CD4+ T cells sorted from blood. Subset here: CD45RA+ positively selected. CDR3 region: CASRDPGGQTEQFF. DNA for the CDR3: TGTGCCAGCAGAGACCCAGGGGGACAGACGGAGCAGTTCTTC.